This T cell receptor beta chain derives from a study of shared clonotypes between healthy human individuals. On the study more broadly: Those who served as donors were a couple of women and three men between the ages of 18 and 49.

There were no recent acute infections or vaccinations among the donors, who were healthy HIV-negative adults. CD45RA+ naive and CD45RA-negative memory subsets were separated from CD4+ cells. Sorted-subset replicate PCRs used around 200 ng of genomic DNA. This amount corresponded to about 30,000 T cell genomes. Clones were sequenced by immunoSEQ multiplex PCR, and TCRdb holds only the in-frame ones, with some missing. The table shows over a million clones, with roughly 80% occurring only once. Germline V gene data show CDR1 as KGHSH and CDR2 as LQKENI. This CDR3 contains 15 residues. Trimming shortened V by 0 bases and J by 0 bases, and 6 bases separated the two germline ends.

Source material: memory CD4+ T cells sorted from blood. As for subset: CD45RA-negative fraction. The chain has TRBV18 and TRBJ2-1; D is undetermined. This TCR derives from a man aged 18 to 29 in good health. The CDR3 DNA follows: TGTGCCAGCTCACCACCGGAAATCTCCTACAATGAGCAGTTCTTC. Protein product: CASSPPEISYNEQFF.